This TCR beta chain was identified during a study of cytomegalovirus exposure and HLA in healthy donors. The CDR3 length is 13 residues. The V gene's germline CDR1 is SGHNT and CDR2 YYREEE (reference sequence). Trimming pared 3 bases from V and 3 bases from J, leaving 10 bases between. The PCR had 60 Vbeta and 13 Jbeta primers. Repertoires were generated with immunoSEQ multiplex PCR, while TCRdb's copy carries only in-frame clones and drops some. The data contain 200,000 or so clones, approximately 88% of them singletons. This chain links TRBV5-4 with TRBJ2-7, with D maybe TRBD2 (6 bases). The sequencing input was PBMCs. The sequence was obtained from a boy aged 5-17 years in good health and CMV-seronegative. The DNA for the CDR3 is TGTGCCAGCAGCTCAGGAGGGTTCTACGAGCAGTACTTC. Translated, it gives CASSSGGFYEQYF.